This T cell receptor beta chain was identified during a study of OX40 agonist ivuxolimab in advanced cancers. The wider study: Patients in dose escalation had liver, melanoma, kidney or head and neck cancers. Study results and limitations: The study did not work out the antigen specificity of the expanded peripheral T cells.

Samples of blood were obtained at baseline, on cycle 4 day 1, and on cycle 7 day 1. The CDR3 is 21 amino acids. With V trimmed by 4 bases and J by 0 bases, 21 bases remained unmatched. Germline CDR1 is ENHRY and CDR2 is SYGVKD. This table comes from immunoSEQ multiplex PCR, and its TCRdb copy is limited to in-frame clones, with some not included. Here the sample spans 95,000 or so clones, approximately 85% being singletons. This clone was counted between two and nine times. Its target is not known. V usage is TRBV10-3 and J usage is TRBJ2-4; 7 bases line up with TRBD2. The sequenced sample was CD4+ or CD8+ T cells sorted from blood, obtained in a trial of the OX40 agonist ivuxolimab. This TCR was sampled from an adult with an advanced solid tumor such as melanoma, head and neck, liver or kidney cancer. The CDR3 region is CAISVRFEKPRREIAKNIQYF. The CDR3 DNA reads as TGTGCCATCAGTGTTCGGTTCGAGAAACCCCGGCGGGAGATAGCCAAAAACATTCAGTACTTC.